This T cell receptor beta chain was recovered during a study of T cell responses to AZD1222 COVID-19 vaccine. Measured with immunoSEQ multiplex PCR; TCRdb has only the in-frame clones, and not every one. Among more than 100,000 clones, 91% were seen once, and the ten largest hold 1.5% to 2%. V dropped 4 bases and J dropped 4 bases, with 11 bases sitting between them. The CDR3 sequence is 14 residues long. The germline V gene encodes CDR1 MNHEY and CDR2 SVGAGI. The clonotype originates from an adult who received the AZD1222 COVID-19 vaccine. The chain recombines TRBV6-5 with TRBJ1-3; a possible D gene is TRBD1 (5 bases). The input for sequencing was peripheral blood, taken 28 days after the second AZD1222 dose. The CDR3 sequence is CASSWGGPGNTIYF. The CDR3 coding sequence is TGTGCCAGCAGTTGGGGGGGACCCGGAAACACCATATATTTT.